This entry lists 12 T cell receptor beta chains sequenced from one sample in a study of T cells in Graves' hyperthyroidism and ophthalmopathy. Researchers took RNA transcripts and amplified the TCR beta CDR3 regions from them. The primer set for the first-round RT-PCR of the TCR CDR3 was HTBI. TCRdb itself ran the multiplex PCR reads through MiXCR, one entry per CDR3 protein. The sample lists roughly 550,000 distinct CDR3 sequences; 15% to 20% were seen once. The sequencing input was blood. All receptors come from a woman in her 30s with Graves' ophthalmopathy.

This clonotype was seen repeatedly, ten times or more. J is TRBJ2-3 and V is TRBV2; D unresolved. The CDR3 runs 12 residues. Germline CDR1 reads SNHLY; CDR2 reads FYNNEI. With 5 bases removed from V and 10 bases from J, the gap between germline ends came to 13 bases. The CDR3 reads CASSSYTDAQYF. As DNA, the CDR3 is TGTGCCAGCAGTTCTTACACAGACGCGCAGTATTTT.

This clonotype was detected many times. The J gene is TRBJ1-5, the V gene TRBV2, with a weak D call TRBD1 (5 bases). Germline V lookup: CDR1 SNHLY, CDR2 FYNNEI. CDR3 length equals 13 residues. V lost 3 bases to trimming and J lost 8 bases, with 11 bases between them. The CDR3 DNA sequence: TGTGCCAGCAGTGATGTGGGGGGGAAGCCCCAGCATTTT. Translated: CASSDVGGKPQHF.

This clonotype has a handful of counts. The chain employs TRBV5-8 and TRBJ1-5; D uncertain. The CDR3 consists of 12 residues. V lost 1 base and J 6 bases, leaving 5 bases between the germline ends. The germline V gene encodes CDR1 SGHTS and CDR2 YDEGEE. The CDR3 reads CASSLFLQPQHF. In DNA form, the CDR3 reads TGTGCCAGCAGCTTGTTCCTTCAGCCCCAGCATTTT.

The chain recombines TRBV4-2 with TRBJ2-7, with 9 bases that match TRBD1. CDR3 length: 15 residues. The trim removed 1 base at V and 5 bases at J, leaving 6 bases unmatched. Germline V CDR1 and CDR2: LGHNA, YNFKEQ. The CDR3 DNA sequence: TGTGCCAGCAGCCAAGTACGGGACAGGGACCACGAGCAGTACTTC. It translates to CASSQVRDRDHEQYF.

This clonotype has a handful of counts. This chain connects TRBV11-2 to TRBJ2-4; 9 bases are shared with TRBD1. Germline lookup yields CDR1 SGHAT and CDR2 FQNNGV. This CDR3 is 17 amino acids long. The V segment lost 2 bases and the J segment 1 base; nucleotides outside the gene matches: 6. The DNA for the CDR3 is TGTGCCAGCAGCTTATCCGGGACAGGGTGGGCCAAAAACATTCAGTACTTC. It is translated as CASSLSGTGWAKNIQYF.

There are a few counts of this clonotype. The gene calls are TRBV24-1 and TRBJ2-1; TRBD2 matches at 9 bases. The CDR3 spans 16 residues. The ends lost 3 bases at V and 5 bases at J; junction bases unmatched: 7. Germline V gene sequence: CDR1 KGHDR, CDR2 SFDVKD. In nucleotides, the CDR3 is TGTGCCACCAGTGATCTTAGCGGGAGTAACGACAATGAGCAGTTCTTC. This sequence encodes CATSDLSGSNDNEQFF.

Turning to this clonotype: This could be a read error, since a much larger clone is one nucleotide away. The V gene is TRBV10-3, the J gene TRBJ2-1, with 16 nucleotides matching TRBD2. The CDR3 spans 19 residues. From germline, CDR1 is ENHRY and CDR2 SYGVKD. The CDR3 bases are TGTGCCATCAGTGAGCACCCGGGACTAGCGGGAGGGTTGGACAATGAGCAGCTCTTC. This codes for CAISEHPGLAGGLDNEQLF.

This clonotype was picked up a small number of times. V is TRBV6-9 and J is TRBJ2-5; maybe TRBD1 (6 bases). CDR1 MNHGY and CDR2 SVAAGI come from the germline V gene. This CDR3 has 15 residues. Trimming left V 0 bases short and J 5 bases short, with 13 bases between. The CDR3 coding sequence is TGTGCCAGCAGTTATTCCCAGGGGCAGGTGGAGACCCAGTACTTC. Its translation is CASSYSQGQVETQYF.

The J gene is TRBJ2-2, the V gene TRBV7-9; D could derive from TRBD1 or TRBD2 (5 bases each). CDR3 length: 15 residues. Germline V gives CDR1 SEHNR, CDR2 FQNEAQ (reference sequence). V gave up 2 bases and J gave up 6 bases, with 13 bases separating them. The CDR3 coding sequence is TGTGCCAGCAGCTTATGGGGGACCGGGCCCGGGGAGCTGTTTTTT. Amino acids: CASSLWGTGPGELFF.

This clonotype showed up just a few times. The chain has TRBV5-4 and TRBJ2-3; D might be TRBD1 (6 bases). Germline CDR1 reads SGHNT; CDR2 reads YYREEE (reference sequence). The V end lost 4 bases, the J end lost 3 bases, and 12 bases lay between the germline ends. The CDR3 loop spans 14 amino acids. Written as DNA, the CDR3 is TGTGCCAGCAGCGGGGTAGGGGGAACAGATACGCAGTATTTT. This encodes CASSGVGGTDTQYF.

This chain uses TRBV19 with TRBJ2-2; perhaps TRBD2 as D (6 bases). This CDR3 has 14 residues. Trimming left V 3 bases short and J 4 bases short, with 9 bases between. The V gene's germline CDR1 is LNHDA and CDR2 SQIVND (reference sequence). CDR3 sequence: CASSIGTLTGELFF. The DNA of the CDR3 is TGTGCCAGTAGTATCGGGACTCTCACCGGGGAGCTGTTTTTT.

This clonotype was recorded at least ten times. CDR3 bases: TGTGCCAGCAGCCTGAATTCTGCCAGCCGGCAGTTCTTC. Its translation is CASSLNSASRQFF. The chain links TRBV12-3 or TRBV12-4 to TRBJ2-1, with D hard to call. This CDR3 is built from 13 residues. The V gene lost 6 bases and the J gene lost 12 bases, with 18 bases spanning the gap.